This T cell receptor (beta chain) stems from a study of T cell changes during pregnancy in multiple sclerosis. Germline CDR1 SGHNT, CDR2 YYREEE (reference sequence). The CDR3 length is 15 residues. The trim removed 1 base at V and 5 bases at J, leaving 7 bases unmatched. The method was immunoSEQ multiplex PCR; TCRdb's version includes in-frame clones alone and lacks a portion of them. Found here are some 81,000 clones, approximately 94% of them singletons; the top ten hold 2.5% to 3%. This rearrangement joins TRBV5-4 to TRBJ1-2; 8 positions match TRBD1. The TCR comes from a female donor in good health, enrolled as a control in a pregnancy study. Sample: peripheral blood, taken after pregnancy. This chain's CDR3 is CASSLNRGKSYGYTF. The DNA of the CDR3 is TGTGCCAGCAGCTTGAACAGGGGGAAAAGTTATGGCTACACCTTC. The entire variable domain, with the rest obtained from reference TRBV5-4 and TRBJ1-2, is as follows: ETGVTQSPTHLIKTRGQQVTLRCSSQSGHNTVSWYQQALGQGPQFIFQYYREEENGRGNFPPRFSGLQFPNYSSELNVNALELDDSALYLCASSLNRGKSYGYTFGSGTRLTVV.